The T cell receptor beta chain described here comes from a study of blood T cell repertoires in COVID-19. Study-level information: T cells, B-cell-depleted T cells, or PBMCs supplied cDNA or gDNA.

Here immunoSEQ multiplex PCR was the method, and the copy in TCRdb shows in-frame clones only, minus some. Of about 68,000 clones listed, 90% are singletons. The germline gives CDR1 LNHDA, CDR2 SQIVND (reference sequence). The ends were cut back, 5 bases at V and 7 bases at J, with 12 bases in the middle. The CDR3 runs 12 residues. Sequencing was done on a sample of peripheral blood. This sequence joins TRBV19 and TRBJ2-7, with a possible D match to TRBD2 (5 bases). This TCR was recovered from a human donor in a cohort sampled during active COVID-19. Written as DNA, the CDR3 is TGTGCCAGTAGTGCCCGAGGCGGGGAGCAGTACTTC. This gives the protein CASSARGGEQYF.